This T cell receptor (beta chain) was sequenced for a study of blood T cell repertoires in COVID-19 (dated by TCRdb to about 2020). General notes on the study: Samples from collaborators originated in the United States, Italy and Spain and spanned both the acute and convalescent phases of COVID-19. The samples were drawn from the first 160 participants of the ongoing ImmuneRACE study and from more than 1,000 subjects provided by 6 global collaborators. The dataset comprised deeply sampled blood TCRbeta repertoires from subjects exposed to, actively infected with, or recovered from COVID-19. Sample metadata almost always included a de-identified subject ID, COVID-19 status, age in years and sex. The material from the prospective study consisted of cDNA or gDNA derived from T cells, B-cell-depleted T cells, or PBMCs. Where available, HLA class I and class II types were taken from metadata supplied by the sample provider and were not determined by assay-based typing. The repertoires were made available in a free public database intended to serve as a resource for research on the immune response to SARS-CoV-2. On the study overall, not on this receptor specifically: The quantity of clinical and demographic metadata differed by source and by participant and was supplied without curation.

Each collaborating institution followed its own protocols to collect whole blood in K2EDTA tubes. For TCRbeta analysis, collaborators shipped samples as frozen whole blood, isolated PBMCs, or DNA extracted from either of those sample types. TCRbeta CDR3 regions were amplified from genomic DNA by means of the immunoSEQ Assay, a bias-controlled multiplex PCR. In the paper's pipeline: Within the assay, amplification of reference gene primers was used to estimate how many nucleated cells each sample contained. To quantify the absolute abundance of each unique TCRbeta CDR3 rearrangement, sequence reads were collapsed and filtered. For each sample, productive Simpson clonality was calculated by taking the square root of Simpson's diversity index across productive rearrangements. Held by TCRdb, this immuneACCESS table contains in-frame sequences only and omits some clones. Under half of the omission traces to an unresolved V gene where checked; the cause of the rest is unknown. The DNA gave D and trimming, while V, J and clone size come from that table. For this sample the table gives over 150,000 clones, of which 70% to 85% were detected only once. 13% of the sample comes from the top ten.

About this clone itself: No antigen is known for it. Per-nucleotide qualities are absent, and no much larger clonotype sits a single base away.

Sequencing was performed on peripheral blood. The clonotype originates from a human donor in a cohort sampled during active COVID-19.

The nucleotide sequence is given as TGTGCCAGCAGCGATACAGGGGGCCCTGAAGCTTTCTTT. Translated, it gives CASSDTGGPEAFF. The chain was built from TRBV7-9 and TRBJ1-1; 9 of the junction bases match TRBD1. Germline trimming amounts to 5 bases on V and 6 bases on J, with 4 as the count of junction bases outside the gene matches. The CDR3 spans 13 residues, from the cysteine through the phenylalanine. The DNA shown is the 39-base CDR3, in frame from base 1. Looking up the germline V gene (reference sequence) yields CDR1 SEHNR and CDR2 FQNEAQ.